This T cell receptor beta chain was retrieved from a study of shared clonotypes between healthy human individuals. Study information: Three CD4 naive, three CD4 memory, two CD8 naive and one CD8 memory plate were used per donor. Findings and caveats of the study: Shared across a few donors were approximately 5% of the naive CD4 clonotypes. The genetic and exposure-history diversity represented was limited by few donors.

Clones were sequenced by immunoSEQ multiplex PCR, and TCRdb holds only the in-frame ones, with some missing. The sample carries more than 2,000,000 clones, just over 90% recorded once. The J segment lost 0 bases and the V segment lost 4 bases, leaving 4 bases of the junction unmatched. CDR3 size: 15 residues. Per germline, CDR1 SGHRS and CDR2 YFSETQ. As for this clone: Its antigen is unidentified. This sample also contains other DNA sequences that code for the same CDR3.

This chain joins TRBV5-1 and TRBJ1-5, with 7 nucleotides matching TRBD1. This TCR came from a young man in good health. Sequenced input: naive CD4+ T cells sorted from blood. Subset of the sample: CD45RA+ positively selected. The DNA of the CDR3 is TGCGCCAGCAGCCCCGGGACAGTTAGCAATCAGCCCCAGCATTTT. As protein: CASSPGTVSNQPQHF. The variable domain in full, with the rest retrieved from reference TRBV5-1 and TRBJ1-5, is KAGVTQTPRYLIKTRGQQVTLSCSPISGHRSVSWYQQTPGQGLQFLFEYFSETQRNKGNFPGRFSGRQFSNSRSEMNVSTLELGDSALYLCASSPGTVSNQPQHFGDGTRLSIL.